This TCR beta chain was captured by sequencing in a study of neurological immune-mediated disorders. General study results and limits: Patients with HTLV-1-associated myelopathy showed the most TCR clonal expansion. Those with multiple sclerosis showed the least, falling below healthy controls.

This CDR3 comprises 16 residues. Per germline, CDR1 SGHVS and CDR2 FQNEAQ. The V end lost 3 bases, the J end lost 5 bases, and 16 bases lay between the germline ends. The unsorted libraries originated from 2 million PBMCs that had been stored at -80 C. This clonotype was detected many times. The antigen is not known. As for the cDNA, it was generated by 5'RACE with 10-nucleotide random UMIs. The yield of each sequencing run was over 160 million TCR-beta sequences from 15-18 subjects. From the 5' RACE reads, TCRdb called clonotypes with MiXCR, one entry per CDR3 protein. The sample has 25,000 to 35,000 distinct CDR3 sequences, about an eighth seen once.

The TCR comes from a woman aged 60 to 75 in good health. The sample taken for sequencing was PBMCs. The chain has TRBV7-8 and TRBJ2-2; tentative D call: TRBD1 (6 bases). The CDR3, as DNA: TGTGCCAGCAGCTTCGAAGGGGGATCGGGTACCGGGGAGCTGTTTTTT. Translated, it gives CASSFEGGSGTGELFF.